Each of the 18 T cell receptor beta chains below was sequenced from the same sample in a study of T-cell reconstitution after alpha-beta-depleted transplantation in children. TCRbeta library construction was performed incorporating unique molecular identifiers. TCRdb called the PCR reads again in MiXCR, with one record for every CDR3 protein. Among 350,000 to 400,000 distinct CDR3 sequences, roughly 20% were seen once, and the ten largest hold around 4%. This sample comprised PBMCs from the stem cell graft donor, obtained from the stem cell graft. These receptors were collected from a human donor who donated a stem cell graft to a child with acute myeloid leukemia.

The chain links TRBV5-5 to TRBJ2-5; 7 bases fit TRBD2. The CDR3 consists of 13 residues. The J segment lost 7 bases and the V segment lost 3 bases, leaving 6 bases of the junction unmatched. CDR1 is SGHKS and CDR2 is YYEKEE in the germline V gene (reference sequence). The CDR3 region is CASSYDREVTQYF. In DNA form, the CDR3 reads TGTGCCAGCAGCTACGATCGGGAGGTGACCCAGTACTTC.

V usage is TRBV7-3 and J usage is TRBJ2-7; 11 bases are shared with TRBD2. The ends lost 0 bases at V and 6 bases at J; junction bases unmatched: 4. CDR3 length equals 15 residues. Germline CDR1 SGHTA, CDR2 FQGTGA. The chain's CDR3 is CASSLTTLAGGEQYF. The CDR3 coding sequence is TGTGCCAGCAGCTTAACGACCCTAGCGGGAGGCGAGCAGTACTTC.

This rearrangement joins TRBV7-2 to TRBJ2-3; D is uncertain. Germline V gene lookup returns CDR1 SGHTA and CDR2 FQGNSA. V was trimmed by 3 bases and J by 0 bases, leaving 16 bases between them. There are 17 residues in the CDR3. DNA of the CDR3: TGTGCCAGCAGCTTTTTTGGTGGAAAAACTAGCACAGATACGCAGTATTTT. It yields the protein CASSFFGGKTSTDTQYF.

The CDR3 here is CASSFGLNNQPQHF. The CDR3 DNA reads TGTGCCAGCAGCTTCGGTCTTAACAATCAGCCCCAGCATTTT. The genes are TRBV7-2 and TRBJ1-5, with D hard to call. Between the trimmed V and J ends, which lost 3 bases and 3 bases, there was a span of 9 bases. Germline loops: CDR1 SGHTA, CDR2 FQGNSA. The length of the CDR3 is 14 residues.

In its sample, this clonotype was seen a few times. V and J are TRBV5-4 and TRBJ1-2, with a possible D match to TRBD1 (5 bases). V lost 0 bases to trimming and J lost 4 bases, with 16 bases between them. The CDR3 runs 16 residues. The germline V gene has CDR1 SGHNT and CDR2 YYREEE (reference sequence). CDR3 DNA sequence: TGTGCCAGCAGCTTGGAAGGAAACAGGATTCTCTATGGCTACACCTTC. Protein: CASSLEGNRILYGYTF.

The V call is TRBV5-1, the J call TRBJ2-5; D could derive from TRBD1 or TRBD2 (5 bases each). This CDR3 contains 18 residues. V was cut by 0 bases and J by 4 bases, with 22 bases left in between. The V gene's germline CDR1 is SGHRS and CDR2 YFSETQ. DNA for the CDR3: TGCGCCAGCAGCTTGGCCTCAACGGGTGGGGGAGTTGGAGAGACCCAGTACTTC. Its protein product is CASSLASTGGGVGETQYF.

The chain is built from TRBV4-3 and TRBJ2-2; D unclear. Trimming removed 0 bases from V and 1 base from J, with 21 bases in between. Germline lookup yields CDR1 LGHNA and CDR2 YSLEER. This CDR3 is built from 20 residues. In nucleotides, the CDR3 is TGCGCCAGCAGCCAAGATCCTGGGCGTAGTTATAGCCTGAACACCGGGGAGCTGTTTTTT. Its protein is CASSQDPGRSYSLNTGELFF.

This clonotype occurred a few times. DNA of the CDR3: TGTGCCAGCAGCATCCCCAGGGGAATAAACACTGAAGCTTTCTTT. It codes for CASSIPRGINTEAFF. The chain recombines TRBV7-2 with TRBJ1-1, with D perhaps TRBD1 (6 bases). The CDR3 totals 15 residues. Trimming left V 5 bases short and J 2 bases short, with 15 bases between. Germline CDR1 and CDR2: SGHTA and FQGNSA.

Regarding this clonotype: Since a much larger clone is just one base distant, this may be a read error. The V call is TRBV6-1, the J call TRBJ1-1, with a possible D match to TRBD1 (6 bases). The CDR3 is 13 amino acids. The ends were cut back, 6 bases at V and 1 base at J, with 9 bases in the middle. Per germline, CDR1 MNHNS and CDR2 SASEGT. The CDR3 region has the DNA TGTGCCAGCAGCAAGACAGGGAACACTGAAGCTTTCTTT. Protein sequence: CASSKTGNTEAFF.

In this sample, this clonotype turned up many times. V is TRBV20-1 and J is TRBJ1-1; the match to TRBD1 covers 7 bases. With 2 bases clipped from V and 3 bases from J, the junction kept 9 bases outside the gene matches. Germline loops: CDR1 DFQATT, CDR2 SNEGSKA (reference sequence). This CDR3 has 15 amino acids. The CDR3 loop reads CSARTAAGGDTEAFF. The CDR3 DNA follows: TGCAGTGCTAGAACTGCCGCAGGGGGAGACACTGAAGCTTTCTTT.

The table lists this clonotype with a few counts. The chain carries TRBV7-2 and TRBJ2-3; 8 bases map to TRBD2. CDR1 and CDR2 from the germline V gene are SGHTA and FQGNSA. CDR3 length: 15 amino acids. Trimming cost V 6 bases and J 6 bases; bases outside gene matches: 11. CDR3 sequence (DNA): TGTGCCAGCAGTCCCGGCAGCGGGAGTTGGGATACGCAGTATTTT. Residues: CASSPGSGSWDTQYF.

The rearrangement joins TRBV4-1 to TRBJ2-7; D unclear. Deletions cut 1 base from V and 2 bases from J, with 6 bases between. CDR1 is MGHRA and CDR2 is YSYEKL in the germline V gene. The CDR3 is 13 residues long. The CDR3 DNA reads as TGCGCCAGCAGCCAAGTGTCAGCCTACGAGCAGTACTTC. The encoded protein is CASSQVSAYEQYF.

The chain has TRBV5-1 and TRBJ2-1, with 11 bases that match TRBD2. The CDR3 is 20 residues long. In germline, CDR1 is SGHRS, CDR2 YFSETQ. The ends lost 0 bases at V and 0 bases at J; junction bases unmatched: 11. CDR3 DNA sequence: TGCGCCAGCAGCTTGGAGGCTAGCGGGAGGACCGGATTCTCCTACAATGAGCAGTTCTTC. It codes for CASSLEASGRTGFSYNEQFF.

The DNA for the CDR3 is TGTGCCACCAGCATCGGCAGGGGAAGGGGCTCCTACAATGAGCAGTTCTTC. Protein product: CATSIGRGRGSYNEQFF. This chain links TRBV15 with TRBJ2-1; D perhaps matches TRBD1 (6 bases). The V and J ends lost 4 bases and 0 bases respectively, with 16 bases between them. The germline CDR1 and CDR2 sequences are LNHNV and YYDKDF (reference sequence). The CDR3 length is 17 residues.

In DNA, the CDR3 is TGTGCCAGCAGTGACTGGACAGGGGGCCTCCCCCAGTATTTT. Translation: CASSDWTGGLPQYF. This rearrangement joins TRBV6-4 to TRBJ2-3, with 11 bases matching TRBD1. V lost 1 base and J lost 12; bases outside the gene matches: 6. This CDR3 spans 14 amino acids. Germline CDR1 is MRHNA and CDR2 is SNTAGT.

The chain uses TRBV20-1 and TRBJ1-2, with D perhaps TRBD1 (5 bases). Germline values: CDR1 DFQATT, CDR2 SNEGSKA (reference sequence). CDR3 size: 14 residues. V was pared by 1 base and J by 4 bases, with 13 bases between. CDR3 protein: CSARGQGNFYGYTF. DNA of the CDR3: TGCAGTGCTAGAGGGCAGGGAAATTTCTATGGCTACACCTTC.

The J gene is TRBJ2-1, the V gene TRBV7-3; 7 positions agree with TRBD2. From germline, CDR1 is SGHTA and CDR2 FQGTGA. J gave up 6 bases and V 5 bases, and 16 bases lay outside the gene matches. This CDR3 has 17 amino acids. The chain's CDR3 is CASSDWVGGIAGNEQFF. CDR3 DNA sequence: TGTGCCAGCAGCGATTGGGTGGGAGGGATTGCTGGCAATGAGCAGTTCTTC.

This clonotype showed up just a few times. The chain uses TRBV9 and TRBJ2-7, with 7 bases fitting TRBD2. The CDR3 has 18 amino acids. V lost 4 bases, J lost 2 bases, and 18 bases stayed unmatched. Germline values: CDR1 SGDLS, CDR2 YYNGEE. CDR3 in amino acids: CASSPRRERGLLTYEQYF. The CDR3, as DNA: TGTGCCAGCAGCCCCCGGAGGGAGCGGGGACTACTTACCTACGAGCAGTACTTC.